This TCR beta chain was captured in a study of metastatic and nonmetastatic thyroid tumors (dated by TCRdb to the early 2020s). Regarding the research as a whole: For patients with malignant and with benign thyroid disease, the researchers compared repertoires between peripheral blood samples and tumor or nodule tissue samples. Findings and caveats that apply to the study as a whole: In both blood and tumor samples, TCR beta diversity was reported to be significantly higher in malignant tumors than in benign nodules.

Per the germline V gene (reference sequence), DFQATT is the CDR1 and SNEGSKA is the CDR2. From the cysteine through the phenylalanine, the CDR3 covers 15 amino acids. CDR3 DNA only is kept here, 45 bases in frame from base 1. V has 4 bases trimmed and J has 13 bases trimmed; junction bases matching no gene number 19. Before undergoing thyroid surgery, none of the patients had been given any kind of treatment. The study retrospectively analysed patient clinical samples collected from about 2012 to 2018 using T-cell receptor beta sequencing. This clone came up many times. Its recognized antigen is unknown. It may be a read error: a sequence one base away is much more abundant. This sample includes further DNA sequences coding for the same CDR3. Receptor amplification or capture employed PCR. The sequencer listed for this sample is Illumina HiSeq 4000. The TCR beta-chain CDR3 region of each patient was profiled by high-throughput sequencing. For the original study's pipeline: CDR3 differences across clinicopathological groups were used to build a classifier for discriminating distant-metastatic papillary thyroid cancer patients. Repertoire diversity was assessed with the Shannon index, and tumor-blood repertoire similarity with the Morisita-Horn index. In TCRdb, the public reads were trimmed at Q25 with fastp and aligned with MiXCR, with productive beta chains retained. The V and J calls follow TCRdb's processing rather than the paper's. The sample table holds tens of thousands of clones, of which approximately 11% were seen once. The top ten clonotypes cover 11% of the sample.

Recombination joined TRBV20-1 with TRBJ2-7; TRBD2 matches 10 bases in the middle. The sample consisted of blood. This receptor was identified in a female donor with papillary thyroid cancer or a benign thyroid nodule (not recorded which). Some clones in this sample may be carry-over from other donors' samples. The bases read TGCAGTGCTATGATTATGGGACTAGCGCGACTTAGGGAATACTTC. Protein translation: CSAMIMGLARLREYF.